These 12 T cell receptor beta chains originate from one sample sequenced in a study of blood T cell repertoires in COVID-19. TCRdb's table, derived via immunoSEQ multiplex PCR, lists solely in-frame clones and lacks some. The sample records 250,000 to 300,000 clones, around nine tenths being singletons. Sequenced material: peripheral blood. These receptors came from a man aged 45-60 years with acute or convalescent COVID-19.

The rearrangement joins TRBV15 to TRBJ2-3; a possible D gene is TRBD2 (7 bases). Trimming left V 1 base short and J 2 bases short, with 19 bases between. Germline CDR1 is LNHNV and CDR2 is YYDKDF (reference sequence). This CDR3 has 18 amino acids. The CDR3 reads CATSRGRMAGATTDTQYF. The CDR3 DNA sequence: TGTGCCACCAGCAGAGGTAGGATGGCGGGGGCTACCACAGATACGCAGTATTTT.

This clone is a singleton in its sample. V usage is TRBV11-1 and J usage is TRBJ2-1, with a tentative D call TRBD1 (5 bases). CDR3 size: 15 residues. The germline gives CDR1 SGHAT, CDR2 FQDESV (reference sequence). Trimming pared 5 bases from V and 7 bases from J, leaving 18 bases between. The DNA of the CDR3 is TGTGCCAGCAGCCTCCTAGGTAGGGGATTGAATGAGCAGTTCTTC. This codes for CASSLLGRGLNEQFF.

This clone appeared a single time. V and J are TRBV5-6 and TRBJ2-5; no firm D call. The length of the CDR3 is 13 residues. V shed 0 bases and J shed 1 base, with 4 bases lying between them. The V gene's germline CDR1 is SGHDT and CDR2 YYEEEE. This chain's CDR3 is CASSLGSQETQYF. DNA for the CDR3: TGTGCCAGCAGCTTGGGCAGCCAAGAGACCCAGTACTTC.

The chain carries TRBV19 and TRBJ2-5; a weak D match, TRBD1 (6 bases). From germline, CDR1 is LNHDA and CDR2 SQIVND (reference sequence). The V end lost 3 bases, the J end lost 0 bases, and 11 bases lay between the germline ends. The CDR3 is made up of 15 amino acids. CDR3 nucleotide sequence: TGTGCCAGTAGTATGCGGCAGGGGTACCAAGAGACCCAGTACTTC. Translation: CASSMRQGYQETQYF.

V gene TRBV4-2 combines with J gene TRBJ1-1; D might be TRBD1 (5 bases). The CDR3 consists of 13 residues. V was shortened by 1 base and J by 6 bases, with 9 bases between the two germline ends. Per germline, CDR1 LGHNA and CDR2 YNFKEQ. The CDR3 DNA sequence: TGTGCCAGCAGCCAAGCGACAGTGCCTGAAGCTTTCTTT. Protein product: CASSQATVPEAFF.

This clone was observed once. J is TRBJ2-3 and V is TRBV19, with a weak D call TRBD2 (5 bases). V was trimmed by 1 base and J by 2 bases, leaving 10 bases between them. CDR1 and CDR2 (germline): LNHDA, SQIVND (reference sequence). The CDR3 length is 15 residues. CDR3 loop: CASSIVGRITDTQYF. Written as DNA, the CDR3 is TGTGCCAGTAGTATAGTAGGGAGAATCACAGATACGCAGTATTTT.

The genes are TRBV3-1 (or the pseudogene TRBV3-2) and TRBJ1-1; 10 bases fit TRBD1. The CDR3 totals 17 residues. The V gene end was trimmed by 0 bases and the J gene end by 3 bases; junction bases not matched to a gene: 7. Germline loops: CDR1 LGHDT, CDR2 YNNKEL (reference sequence). The CDR3 sequence: CASSQDLGTGEDTEAFF. DNA of the CDR3: TGTGCCAGCAGCCAAGATTTGGGGACAGGGGAGGACACTGAAGCTTTCTTT.

V gene TRBV4-1 combines with J gene TRBJ2-6; 7 positions agree with TRBD1. V shed 4 bases and J 0 bases; nucleotides not matched to a gene: 12. Germline lookup yields CDR1 MGHRA and CDR2 YSYEKL. The CDR3 runs 19 residues. The CDR3 DNA reads TGCGCCAGCAGCCCACCCCGATTTGGGGACAGCTCTGGGGCCAACGTCCTGACTTTC. This sequence encodes CASSPPRFGDSSGANVLTF.

This chain uses TRBV18 with TRBJ1-5; 11 bases agree with TRBD1. There are 16 residues in the CDR3. Germline loops: CDR1 KGHSH, CDR2 LQKENI. J lost 1 base, V lost 4 bases, and 3 bases had no gene match. The CDR3 region has the DNA TGTGCCAGCTCACTGGGGACAGGGGGAAGCAATCAGCCCCAGCATTTT. It specifies CASSLGTGGSNQPQHF.

V usage is TRBV6-6 and J usage is TRBJ2-3, with TRBD2 matching over 15 bases. The CDR3 sequence is 16 residues long. V lost 5 bases, J lost 6 bases, and 6 bases stayed unmatched. CDR1 is MNHNY, CDR2 SVGAGI, per germline (reference sequence). In nucleotides, the CDR3 is TGTGCCAGCAGTCCCTGGACTAGCGGGGGGGAGGATACGCAGTATTTT. Its translation is CASSPWTSGGEDTQYF.

This clone was counted a single time. The gene calls are TRBV15 and TRBJ2-2, with D possibly TRBD1 on 5 matching bases. Per germline, CDR1 LNHNV and CDR2 YYDKDF (reference sequence). V lost 0 bases and J 5 bases, leaving 13 bases between the germline ends. The CDR3 has 16 amino acids. CDR3 bases: TGTGCCACCAGCAGAGATCTCAGGGCTCGGACCGGGGAGCTGTTTTTT. Its protein product is CATSRDLRARTGELFF. Together with reference TRBV15 and TRBJ2-2, the CDR3 gives the full variable domain: DAMVIQNPRYQVTQFGKPVTLSCSQTLNHNVMYWYQQKSSQAPKLLFHYYDKDFNNEADTPDNFQSRRPNTSFCFLDIRSPGLGDTAMYLCATSRDLRARTGELFFGEGSRLTVL.

J is TRBJ1-4 and V is TRBV19; no clear D. Trimming took 5 bases from V and 0 from J, leaving 10 bases between them. Germline V lookup: CDR1 LNHDA, CDR2 SQIVND (reference sequence). The CDR3 length is 15 residues. CDR3 DNA: TGTGCCAGTAGTGCAGGTTTCGCAACTAATGAAAAACTGTTTTTT. It encodes CASSAGFATNEKLFF.